A single sample gave rise to the 30 T cell receptor beta chains below, sequenced in a study of graft-versus-host responses after intestinal transplantation. Assay used: immunoSEQ multiplex PCR; TCRdb lists only in-frame clones, some missing. The sample comprises about 8,200 clones, about 30% of which are singletons, and about 5.7% rests with the top ten. The sequences come from alloreactive CD4+ T cells from a mixed lymphocyte reaction culture, collected before intestinal transplant. This sample's subset: CFSE-low proliferating T cells sorted from roughly six-day pre-transplant mixed lymphocyte reaction (GvH or HvG direction). The receptors originated from a human patient who received an intestinal transplant.

V gene TRBV6-1 combines with J gene TRBJ1-1, with D perhaps matching TRBD1 (5 bases). The CDR3 runs to 15 residues. The germline CDR1 and CDR2 sequences are MNHNS and SASEGT. The germline V and J ends were trimmed by 6 bases and 4 bases, with 18 bases remaining between them. The CDR3 spells CASRDPSIRGTEAFF. The CDR3 nucleotides read TGTGCCAGCAGGGACCCCTCAATAAGGGGCACTGAAGCTTTCTTT.

CDR3 sequence: CASSLQGVLTDTQYF. Written as DNA, the CDR3 is TGTGCCAGCAGCTTACAGGGGGTTTTAACAGATACGCAGTATTTT. This rearrangement joins TRBV7-6 to TRBJ2-3; 7 nucleotides match TRBD1. The CDR3 runs 15 residues. V was clipped by 2 bases and J by 3 bases; unmatched bases: 5. From germline, CDR1 is SGHVS and CDR2 FNYEAQ. Using reference TRBV7-6 and TRBJ2-3 for the parts outside the CDR3, the full variable domain is GAGVSQSPRYKVTKRGQDVALRCDPISGHVSLYWYRQALGQGPEFLTYFNYEAQQDKSGLPNDRFSAERPEGSISTLTIQRTEQRDSAMYRCASSLQGVLTDTQYFGPGTRLTVL.

This clone was detected only a few times. This rearrangement joins TRBV7-9 to TRBJ2-6, with 11 positions matching TRBD1. V trimming: 5 bases; J trimming: 2 bases; junction bases outside the gene matches: 8. Germline V gives CDR1 SEHNR, CDR2 FQNEAQ (reference sequence). The CDR3 totals 18 residues. CDR3: CASSVYRDRGTGANVLTF. The CDR3 nucleotides read TGTGCCAGCAGCGTATACCGGGACAGGGGGACTGGGGCCAACGTCCTGACTTTC.

The chain couples TRBV5-1 to TRBJ2-1; 7 nucleotides line up with TRBD2. CDR1 and CDR2 from the germline V gene are SGHRS and YFSETQ. The CDR3 spans 23 residues. V shed 4 bases and J 0 bases; nucleotides not matched to a gene: 28. CDR3 DNA: TGCGCCAGCAGCCTCAGCTTTCCCAGCACAGCGGGACCTACACCTAGCTCCTACAATGAGCAGTTCTTC. It yields the protein CASSLSFPSTAGPTPSSYNEQFF.

This clone rates as medium-sized. The sample contains more than one DNA sequence encoding this CDR3. The J gene is TRBJ1-1, the V gene TRBV19; 9 bases line up with TRBD1. V was clipped by 5 bases and J by 3 bases; unmatched bases: 7. Germline lookup yields CDR1 LNHDA and CDR2 SQIVND (reference sequence). The CDR3 has 15 residues. The CDR3, as DNA: TGTGCCAGTAGTCAACAGGGGGCGGGCGACACTGAAGCTTTCTTT. Translated, it gives CASSQQGAGDTEAFF.

This clone is categorized as medium-sized. The chain couples TRBV28 to TRBJ2-2, with 8 positions matching TRBD1. Trimming removed 1 base from V and 4 bases from J; junction bases left unmatched: 5. CDR3 size: 16 residues. Per germline, CDR1 MDHEN and CDR2 SYDVKM. The CDR3 region has the DNA TGTGCCAGCAGTTTATTTATAACAGGGGGCACCGGGGAGCTGTTTTTT. As protein: CASSLFITGGTGELFF. The variable domain in full, with the rest retrieved from reference TRBV28 and TRBJ2-2, is DVKVTQSSRYLVKRTGEKVFLECVQDMDHENMFWYRQDPGLGLRLIYFSYDVKMKEKGDIPEGYSVSREKKERFSLILESASTNQTSMYLCASSLFITGGTGELFFGEGSRLTVL.

This clone was seen a handful of times. The chain carries TRBV9 and TRBJ2-3; the D gene is possibly TRBD2 (5 bases). V gave up 0 bases and J gave up 1 base, with 15 bases separating them. Germline-derived CDR1 and CDR2 are SGDLS and YYNGEE. The CDR3 runs to 17 residues. CDR3 in DNA: TGTGCCAGCAGCGTAGCTCCCGCCCTCGGGGGCACAGATACGCAGTATTTT. This codes for CASSVAPALGGTDTQYF.

The chain recombines TRBV28 with TRBJ1-4; TRBD1 aligns across 7 bases. Germline values: CDR1 MDHEN, CDR2 SYDVKM. This CDR3 has 13 amino acids. Trimming took 4 bases from V and 11 from J; bases not matched to a gene: 7. CDR3 bases: TGTGCCAGCAGTTGGAAGGGGGCGGGGAAACTGTTTTTT. Protein sequence: CASSWKGAGKLFF.

The chain is built from TRBV5-6 and TRBJ2-2; TRBD1 aligns across 7 bases. The germline V gene has CDR1 SGHDT and CDR2 YYEEEE. The CDR3 runs to 18 residues. V was clipped by 4 bases and J by 0 bases; unmatched bases: 12. CDR3 in amino acids: CASSHTSGQRANTGELFF. The CDR3 coding sequence is TGTGCCAGCAGCCATACTTCGGGACAGAGAGCGAACACCGGGGAGCTGTTTTTT.

The gene calls are TRBV19 and TRBJ1-5; the D gene is possibly TRBD1 (5 bases). V lost 3 bases and J 2 bases, leaving 14 bases between the germline ends. The germline V gene encodes CDR1 LNHDA and CDR2 SQIVND (reference sequence). The CDR3 runs 16 residues. The CDR3 is CASSIQSAGGNQPQHF. DNA for the CDR3: TGTGCCAGTAGTATCCAGAGTGCGGGGGGCAATCAGCCCCAGCATTTT.

This clone was picked up a small number of times. The chain combines TRBV7-3 with TRBJ1-1; D may be TRBD1 (6 bases). This CDR3 is 13 amino acids long. The V end lost 0 bases, the J end lost 8 bases, and 10 bases lay between the germline ends. Germline CDR1 is SGHTA and CDR2 is FQGTGA. The CDR3 is CASSLTRGSEAFF. The CDR3 DNA follows: TGTGCCAGCAGCTTAACCAGGGGCTCCGAAGCTTTCTTT.

The V gene is TRBV6-1, the J gene TRBJ2-3; D might be TRBD1 (5 bases). This CDR3 has 11 amino acids. Germline V gene sequence: CDR1 MNHNS, CDR2 SASEGT. The V gene lost 7 bases and the J gene lost 6 bases, with 8 bases spanning the gap. DNA for the CDR3: TGTGCCAGCACTAGGGGCGATACGCAGTATTTT. Translation: CASTRGDTQYF.

V gene TRBV29-1 combines with J gene TRBJ2-5; D remains unclear. CDR3 size: 13 residues. Between the trimmed V and J ends, which lost 4 bases and 4 bases, there was a span of 13 bases. The germline V gene encodes CDR1 SQVTM and CDR2 ANQGSEA. CDR3 protein: CSVAGGPGETQYF. CDR3 DNA sequence: TGCAGCGTTGCTGGCGGCCCTGGAGAGACCCAGTACTTC.

This clone came up a few times. This chain uses TRBV27 with TRBJ2-7; 10 bases are a match to TRBD1. Germline V gene lookup returns CDR1 MNHEY and CDR2 SMNVEV (reference sequence). This CDR3 comprises 15 residues. V was pared by 6 bases and J by 2 bases, with 7 bases of the junction left unmatched. The CDR3, as DNA: TGTGCCAGCAGCTCCGGCGGGACAGGGGCCTACGAGCAGTACTTC. Protein: CASSSGGTGAYEQYF.

This clone is medium-sized within its sample. The rearrangement links TRBV5-1 to TRBJ2-6; TRBD2 agrees at 13 bases. The CDR3 consists of 18 residues. The V gene end was trimmed by 4 bases and the J gene end by 2 bases; junction bases not matched to a gene: 6. From germline, CDR1 is SGHRS and CDR2 YFSETQ. For the CDR3, the DNA is TGCGCCAGCAGCCAGCCGACTAGCGGGGGGCCTGGGGCCAACGTCCTGACTTTC. Protein product: CASSQPTSGGPGANVLTF.

V gene TRBV7-9 combines with J gene TRBJ2-5; 9 bases are shared with TRBD2. V was pared by 8 bases and J by 0 bases, with 16 bases of the junction left unmatched. This CDR3 spans 18 amino acids. The germline CDR1 and CDR2 sequences are SEHNR and FQNEAQ (reference sequence). CDR3 DNA: TGTGCCAGCCGTGACAGCTTGGGCTCTAGCGGGAACCAAGAGACCCAGTACTTC. It codes for CASRDSLGSSGNQETQYF. Supplemented by reference TRBV7-9 and TRBJ2-5, the full variable domain reads DTGVSQNPRHKITKRGQNVTFRCDPISEHNRLYWYRQTLGQGPEFLTYFQNEAQLEKSRLLSDRFSAERPKGSFSTLEIQRTEQGDSAMYLCASRDSLGSSGNQETQYFGPGTRLLVL.

This clone was seen more than once but under ten times. The chain joins TRBV18 to TRBJ2-7; TRBD2 is a possible D gene (5 bases). Germline-derived CDR1 and CDR2 are KGHSH and LQKENI. The germline V and J ends were trimmed by 3 bases and 2 bases, with 11 bases remaining between them. The CDR3 runs 14 residues. CDR3 sequence (DNA): TGTGCCAGCTCACCTTTCCCGGGGACCTACGAGCAGTACTTC. This encodes CASSPFPGTYEQYF. Full variable domain (missing parts from reference TRBV18 and TRBJ2-7): NAGVMQNPRHLVRRRGQEARLRCSPMKGHSHVYWYRQLPEEGLKFMVYLQKENIIDESGMPKERFSAEFPKEGPSILRIQQVVRGDSAAYFCASSPFPGTYEQYFGPGTRLTVT.

This clone has just a few counts. The chain couples TRBV28 to TRBJ2-2; possibly TRBD2 for D (6 bases). There are 18 residues in the CDR3. V shed 4 bases and J shed 3 bases, with 21 bases lying between them. The germline V gene encodes CDR1 MDHEN and CDR2 SYDVKM. The CDR3 sequence is CASSSSGLGGNHTGELFF. Written as DNA, the CDR3 is TGTGCCAGCAGTTCCTCCGGTTTGGGGGGAAATCACACCGGGGAGCTGTTTTTT. Complete variable domain (other parts from reference TRBV28 and TRBJ2-2): DVKVTQSSRYLVKRTGEKVFLECVQDMDHENMFWYRQDPGLGLRLIYFSYDVKMKEKGDIPEGYSVSREKKERFSLILESASTNQTSMYLCASSSSGLGGNHTGELFFGEGSRLTVL.

This chain uses TRBV28 with TRBJ1-3; D gene ambiguous. The CDR3 is 14 amino acids. The V end was cut by 5 bases, the J end by 4 bases, with 12 bases between. Germline lookup yields CDR1 MDHEN and CDR2 SYDVKM. The CDR3: CASSPQTRGNTIYF. For the CDR3, the DNA is TGTGCCAGCAGTCCCCAGACCAGGGGAAACACCATATATTTT.

In this sample, this clone turned up a few times. The chain links TRBV28 to TRBJ1-4; the match to TRBD1 covers 12 bases. V was pared by 6 bases and J by 4 bases, with 3 bases of the junction left unmatched. This CDR3 has 15 amino acids. Germline V gene lookup returns CDR1 MDHEN and CDR2 SYDVKM. The CDR3, as DNA: TGTGCCAGCAGGGGACAGGGGGCCCTTAATGAAAAACTGTTTTTT. Protein sequence: CASRGQGALNEKLFF.

This clone was seen a handful of times. The chain combines TRBV6-5 with TRBJ2-7; 11 bases align to TRBD1. The germline CDR1 and CDR2 sequences are MNHEY and SVGAGI. Trimming cost V 6 bases and J 3 bases; bases outside gene matches: 7. The CDR3 is 15 amino acids. CDR3 DNA: TGTGCCAGCAGCCGTACCGGGACAGGGGGCTACGAGCAGTACTTC. The encoded protein is CASSRTGTGGYEQYF.

In DNA, the CDR3 is TGTGCCAGCAGCTCAAGGGGAGCGGGGGGCTACGAGCAGTACTTC. It yields the protein CASSSRGAGGYEQYF. The J gene is TRBJ2-7, the V gene TRBV7-8; the match to TRBD2 covers 9 bases. The CDR3 has 15 residues. Germline V lookup: CDR1 SGHVS, CDR2 FQNEAQ. The trim removed 4 bases at V and 3 bases at J, leaving 7 bases unmatched.

This sequence joins TRBV9 and TRBJ2-1; D perhaps matches TRBD2 (5 bases). V lost 1 base and J 10 bases, leaving 15 bases between the germline ends. Germline values: CDR1 SGDLS, CDR2 YYNGEE. There are 14 residues in the CDR3. The CDR3 sequence is CASSVMRAGAEQFF. The CDR3 nucleotides are TGTGCCAGCAGCGTAATGAGGGCGGGCGCGGAGCAGTTCTTC.

The count of this clone is one. J is TRBJ1-2 and V is TRBV14; the match to TRBD1 covers 11 bases. Germline V gene data show CDR1 as SGHDN and CDR2 as FVKESK. The CDR3 has 14 residues. Trimming removed 6 bases from V and 8 bases from J; junction bases left unmatched: 8. Here the CDR3 reads CASSDGTGGEGYTF. CDR3 sequence (DNA): TGTGCCAGCAGTGACGGGACAGGGGGAGAGGGCTACACCTTC. Full variable domain (missing parts from reference TRBV14 and TRBJ1-2): EAGVTQFPSHSVIEKGQTVTLRCDPISGHDNLYWYRRVMGKEIKFLLHFVKESKQDESGMPNNRFLAERTGGTYSTLKVQPAELEDSGVYFCASSDGTGGEGYTFGSGTRLTVV.

The chain carries TRBV21-1 and TRBJ2-1; the DNA was not used to check the table's D call, TRBD1. TRBV21-1 constitutes a pseudogene. The CDR3 contains 11 residues. CDR3 in amino acids: CASSPRQRQFF. The CDR3 DNA reads as TGTGCCAGCAGCCCAAGACAGAGGCAGTTCTTC.

In this sample, this clone turned up a few times. This rearrangement joins TRBV5-4 to TRBJ2-7; D is possibly TRBD2 (6 bases). Germline V CDR1 and CDR2: SGHNT, YYREEE (reference sequence). The length of the CDR3 is 16 residues. The ends were cut back, 1 base at V and 1 base at J, with 15 bases in the middle. The CDR3 loop is CASSLRATRGSYEQYF. CDR3 nucleotide sequence: TGTGCCAGCAGCTTGAGGGCCACCCGGGGGTCCTACGAGCAGTACTTC.

This chain links TRBV7-3 with TRBJ2-2, with TRBD1 identical over 7 bases. The V segment lost 4 bases and the J segment 6 bases; nucleotides outside the gene matches: 5. The CDR3 has 14 residues. Germline lookup yields CDR1 SGHTA and CDR2 FQGTGA. This CDR3 reads CASSSQGEAGELFF. The CDR3 DNA reads TGTGCCAGCAGCTCGCAGGGGGAAGCCGGGGAGCTGTTTTTT.

This clone was found a few times. The chain has TRBV28 and TRBJ1-1; D may be TRBD1 (5 bases). Trimming stripped 6 bases from V and 7 bases from J, with 12 bases between. This CDR3 is 12 amino acids long. Germline V CDR1 and CDR2: MDHEN, SYDVKM. The CDR3 reads CASRWGGGEAFF. The CDR3 DNA is TGTGCCAGCAGATGGGGGGGAGGTGAAGCTTTCTTT.

This clone was seen more than once but under ten times. The rearrangement uses TRBV28 and TRBJ1-2; possibly TRBD1 for D (5 bases). This CDR3 region has 11 residues. V lost 6 bases and J 7 bases, leaving 9 bases between the germline ends. Per germline, CDR1 MDHEN and CDR2 SYDVKM. CDR3 sequence: CASSPRAGYTF. CDR3 sequence (DNA): TGTGCCAGCAGCCCCAGGGCTGGCTACACCTTC.

The chain carries TRBV5-3 and TRBJ1-1, with D possibly being TRBD1 (5 bases). TRBV5-3 is assigned to the ORF class and has an uncertain function. Deletions cut 4 bases from V and 6 bases from J, with 10 bases between. The CDR3 consists of 12 residues. CDR3 region: CARSPREAEAFF. The CDR3 DNA follows: TGTGCCAGAAGCCCCAGGGAGGCTGAAGCTTTCTTT.